The following is a T cell receptor beta chain sequence with its context. This sample stems from a study of CD8 T cell repertoires and HIV-1 epitope variants. Repertoires were generated with immunoSEQ multiplex PCR, while TCRdb's copy carries only in-frame clones and drops some. Altogether roughly 100,000 clones are present, over 70% being singletons, with the ten largest covering roughly 26%. The sequenced sample consisted of uncultured baseline CD8+ T cells from peripheral blood mononuclear cells (PBMCs). The source is a male donor with HIV.

CDR3 coding DNA: TGTGCCAGCAGCCACACAAGGGGAAGGGTCTACAATGAGCAGTTCTTC. Translation: CASSHTRGRVYNEQFF. The chain uses TRBV7-2 and TRBJ2-1; D perhaps matches TRBD1 (5 bases). The V gene lost 5 bases and the J gene lost 3 bases, with 17 bases spanning the gap. This CDR3 contains 16 residues. CDR1 is SGHTA and CDR2 is FQGNSA in the germline V gene.